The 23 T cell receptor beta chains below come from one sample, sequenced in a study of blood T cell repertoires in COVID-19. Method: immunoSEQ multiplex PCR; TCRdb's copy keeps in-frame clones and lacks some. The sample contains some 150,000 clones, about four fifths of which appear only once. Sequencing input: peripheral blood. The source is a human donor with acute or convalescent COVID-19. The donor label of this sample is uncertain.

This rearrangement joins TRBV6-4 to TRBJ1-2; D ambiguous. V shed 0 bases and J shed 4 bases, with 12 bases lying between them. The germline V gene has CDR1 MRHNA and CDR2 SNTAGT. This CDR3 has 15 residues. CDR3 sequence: CASSDSSRQSYGYTF. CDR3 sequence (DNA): TGTGCCAGCAGTGACTCGAGTCGACAAAGCTATGGCTACACCTTC.

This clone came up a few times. The CDR3 reads CASSLEGVDGYTF. Written as DNA, the CDR3 is TGCGCCAGCAGCTTGGAAGGGGTGGACGGCTACACCTTC. The V and J genes are TRBV5-1 and TRBJ1-2, with a weak D call TRBD1 (5 bases). CDR1 and CDR2 (germline): SGHRS, YFSETQ. V dropped 0 bases and J dropped 8 bases, with 11 bases sitting between them. The length of the CDR3 is 13 residues.

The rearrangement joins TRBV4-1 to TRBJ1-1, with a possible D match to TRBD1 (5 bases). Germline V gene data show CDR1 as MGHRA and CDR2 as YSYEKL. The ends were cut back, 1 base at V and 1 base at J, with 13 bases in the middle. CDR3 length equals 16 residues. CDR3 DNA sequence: TGCGCCAGCAGCCAAGTCCCGGGGAGGGGGAACACTGAAGCTTTCTTT. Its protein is CASSQVPGRGNTEAFF.

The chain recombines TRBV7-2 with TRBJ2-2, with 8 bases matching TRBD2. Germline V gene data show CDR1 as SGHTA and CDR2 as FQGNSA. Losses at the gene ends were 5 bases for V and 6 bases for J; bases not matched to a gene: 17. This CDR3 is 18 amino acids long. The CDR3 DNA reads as TGTGCCAGCAGCCTTAGAGCGGGGGTCGAAGCTGGGGCCGGGGAGCTGTTTTTT. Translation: CASSLRAGVEAGAGELFF. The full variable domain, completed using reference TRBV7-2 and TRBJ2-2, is GAGVSQSPSNKVTEKGKDVELRCDPISGHTALYWYRQSLGQGLEFLIYFQGNSAPDKSGLPSDRFSAERTGGSVSTLTIQRTQQEDSAVYLCASSLRAGVEAGAGELFFGEGSRLTVL.

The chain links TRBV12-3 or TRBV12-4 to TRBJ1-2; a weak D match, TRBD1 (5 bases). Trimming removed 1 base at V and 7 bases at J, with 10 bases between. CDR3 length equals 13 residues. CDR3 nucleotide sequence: TGTGCCAGCAGTTTAGACAGGAGTTTTGGCTACACCTTC. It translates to CASSLDRSFGYTF.

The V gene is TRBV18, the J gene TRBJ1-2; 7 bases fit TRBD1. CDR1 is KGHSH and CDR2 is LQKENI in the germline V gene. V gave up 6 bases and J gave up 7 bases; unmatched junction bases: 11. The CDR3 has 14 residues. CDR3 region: CASSRQGGFTGYTF. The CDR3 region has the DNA TGTGCCAGCTCCCGACAGGGTGGATTCACTGGCTACACCTTC. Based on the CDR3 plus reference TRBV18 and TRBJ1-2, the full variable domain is NAGVMQNPRHLVRRRGQEARLRCSPMKGHSHVYWYRQLPEEGLKFMVYLQKENIIDESGMPKERFSAEFPKEGPSILRIQQVVRGDSAAYFCASSRQGGFTGYTFGSGTRLTVV.

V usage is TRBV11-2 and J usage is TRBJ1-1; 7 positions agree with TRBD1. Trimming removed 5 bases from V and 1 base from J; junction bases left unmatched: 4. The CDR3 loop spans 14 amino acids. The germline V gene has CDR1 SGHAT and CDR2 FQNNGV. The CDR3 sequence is CASSPQGWNTEAFF. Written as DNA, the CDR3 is TGTGCCAGCAGCCCACAGGGGTGGAACACTGAAGCTTTCTTT.

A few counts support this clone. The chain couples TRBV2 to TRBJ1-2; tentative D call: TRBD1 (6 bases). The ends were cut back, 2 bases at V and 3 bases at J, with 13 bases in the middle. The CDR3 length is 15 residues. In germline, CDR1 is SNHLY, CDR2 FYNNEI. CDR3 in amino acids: CASSEWTAGDYGYTF. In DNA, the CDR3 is TGTGCCAGCAGTGAATGGACAGCCGGGGACTATGGCTACACCTTC.

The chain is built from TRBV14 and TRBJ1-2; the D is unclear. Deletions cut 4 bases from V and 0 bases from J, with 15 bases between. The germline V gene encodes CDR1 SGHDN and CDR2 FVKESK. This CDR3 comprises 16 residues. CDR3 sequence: CASSPLAGLANYGYTF. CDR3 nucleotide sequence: TGTGCCAGCAGCCCTCTGGCAGGATTAGCTAACTATGGCTACACCTTC. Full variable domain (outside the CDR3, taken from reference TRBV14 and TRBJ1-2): EAGVTQFPSHSVIEKGQTVTLRCDPISGHDNLYWYRRVMGKEIKFLLHFVKESKQDESGMPNNRFLAERTGGTYSTLKVQPAELEDSGVYFCASSPLAGLANYGYTFGSGTRLTVV.

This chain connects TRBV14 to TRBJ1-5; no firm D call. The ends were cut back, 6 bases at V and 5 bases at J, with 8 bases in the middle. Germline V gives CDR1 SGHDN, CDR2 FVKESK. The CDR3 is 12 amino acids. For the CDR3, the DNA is TGTGCCAGCAGTACACCGCATCAGCCCCAGCATTTT. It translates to CASSTPHQPQHF.

This CDR3 reads CASRGLTSGGHNEQFF. The CDR3 bases are TGTGCCAGCAGGGGTTTGACTAGCGGGGGCCACAATGAGCAGTTCTTC. The chain links TRBV2 to TRBJ2-1; TRBD2 matches at 12 bases. The CDR3 totals 16 residues. J lost 5 bases, V lost 6 bases, and 8 bases had no gene match. Germline-derived CDR1 and CDR2 are SNHLY and FYNNEI.

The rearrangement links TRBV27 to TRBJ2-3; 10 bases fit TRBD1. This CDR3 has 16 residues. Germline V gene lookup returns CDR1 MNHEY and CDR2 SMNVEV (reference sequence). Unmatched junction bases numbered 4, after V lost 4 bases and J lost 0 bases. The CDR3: CASSSRTGGSTDTQYF. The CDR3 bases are TGTGCCAGCAGTTCCCGGACAGGGGGGAGCACAGATACGCAGTATTTT.

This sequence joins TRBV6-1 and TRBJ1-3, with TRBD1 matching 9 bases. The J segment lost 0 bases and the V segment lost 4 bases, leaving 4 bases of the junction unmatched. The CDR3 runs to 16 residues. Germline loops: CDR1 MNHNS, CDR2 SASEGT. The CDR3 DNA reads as TGTGCCAGCAGTGCAAACAGGGGGCTCTCTGGAAACACCATATATTTT. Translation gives CASSANRGLSGNTIYF.

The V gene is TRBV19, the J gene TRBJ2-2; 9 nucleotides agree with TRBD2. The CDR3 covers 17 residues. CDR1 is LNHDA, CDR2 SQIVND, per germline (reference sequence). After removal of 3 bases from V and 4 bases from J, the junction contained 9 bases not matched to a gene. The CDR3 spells CASSIGLAGMSTGELFF. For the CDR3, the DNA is TGTGCCAGTAGTATCGGGCTAGCGGGGATGAGCACCGGGGAGCTGTTTTTT.

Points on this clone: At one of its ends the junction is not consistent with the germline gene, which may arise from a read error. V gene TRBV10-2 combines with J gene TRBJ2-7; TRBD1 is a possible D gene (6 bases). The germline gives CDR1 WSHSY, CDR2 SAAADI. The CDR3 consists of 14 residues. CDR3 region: CASIEQGGSDEQYF. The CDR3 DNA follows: TGCGCCAGCATTGAGCAAGGGGGAAGCGACGAGCAGTACTTC.

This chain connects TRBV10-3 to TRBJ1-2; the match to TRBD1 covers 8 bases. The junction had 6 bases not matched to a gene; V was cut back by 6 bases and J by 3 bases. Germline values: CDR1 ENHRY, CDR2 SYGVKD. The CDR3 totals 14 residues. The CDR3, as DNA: TGTGCCATCAGGGGTCAGGGGGCGGACTATGGCTACACCTTC. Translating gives CAIRGQGADYGYTF.

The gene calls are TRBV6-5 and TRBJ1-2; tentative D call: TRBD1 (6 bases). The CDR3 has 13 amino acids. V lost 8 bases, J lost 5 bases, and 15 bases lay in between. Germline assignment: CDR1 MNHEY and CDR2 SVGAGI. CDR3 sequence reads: CASGQGIGYGYTF. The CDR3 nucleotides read TGTGCCAGCGGTCAGGGGATTGGATATGGCTACACCTTC.

CDR3 coding DNA: TGTGCCAGCGGGACAGGCAACCGGGGGACCCAGTACTTC. Protein sequence: CASGTGNRGTQYF. The V and J genes are TRBV6-5 and TRBJ2-5; 8 bases match TRBD1. Looked up from germline, CDR1 is MNHEY and CDR2 is SVGAGI. V lost 8 bases, J lost 7 bases, and 9 bases stayed unmatched. This CDR3 is 13 amino acids long.

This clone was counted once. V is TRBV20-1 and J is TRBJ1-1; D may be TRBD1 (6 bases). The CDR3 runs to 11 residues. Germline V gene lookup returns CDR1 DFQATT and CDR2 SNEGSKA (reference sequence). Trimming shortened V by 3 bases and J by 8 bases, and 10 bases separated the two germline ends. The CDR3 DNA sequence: TGCAGTGCTAGGGGGGCAAGAGAAGCTTTCTTT. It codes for CSARGAREAFF.

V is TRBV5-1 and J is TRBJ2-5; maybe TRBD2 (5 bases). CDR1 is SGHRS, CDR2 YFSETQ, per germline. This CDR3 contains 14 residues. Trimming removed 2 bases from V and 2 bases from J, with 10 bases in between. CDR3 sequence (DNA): TGCGCCAGCAGCTTCACGGGAAGGCAAGAGACCCAGTACTTC. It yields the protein CASSFTGRQETQYF.

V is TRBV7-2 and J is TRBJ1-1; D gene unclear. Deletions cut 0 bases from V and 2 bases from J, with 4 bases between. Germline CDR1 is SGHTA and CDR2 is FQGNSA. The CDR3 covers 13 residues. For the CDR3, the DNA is TGTGCCAGCAGCTTAGCTATTAACACTGAAGCTTTCTTT. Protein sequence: CASSLAINTEAFF.

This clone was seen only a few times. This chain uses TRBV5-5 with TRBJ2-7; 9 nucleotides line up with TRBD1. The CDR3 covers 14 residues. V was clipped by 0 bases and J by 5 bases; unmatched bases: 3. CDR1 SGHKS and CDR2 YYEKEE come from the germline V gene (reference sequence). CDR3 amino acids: CASSLEQGANEQYF. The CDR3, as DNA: TGTGCCAGCAGCTTGGAACAGGGGGCTAACGAGCAGTACTTC.

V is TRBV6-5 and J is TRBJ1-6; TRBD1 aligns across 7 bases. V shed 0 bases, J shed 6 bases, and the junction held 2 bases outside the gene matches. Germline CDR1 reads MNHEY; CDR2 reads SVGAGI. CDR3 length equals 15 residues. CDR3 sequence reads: CASSYSRDSNSPLHF. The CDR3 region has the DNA TGTGCCAGCAGTTACTCGAGGGACAGTAATTCACCCCTCCACTTT.